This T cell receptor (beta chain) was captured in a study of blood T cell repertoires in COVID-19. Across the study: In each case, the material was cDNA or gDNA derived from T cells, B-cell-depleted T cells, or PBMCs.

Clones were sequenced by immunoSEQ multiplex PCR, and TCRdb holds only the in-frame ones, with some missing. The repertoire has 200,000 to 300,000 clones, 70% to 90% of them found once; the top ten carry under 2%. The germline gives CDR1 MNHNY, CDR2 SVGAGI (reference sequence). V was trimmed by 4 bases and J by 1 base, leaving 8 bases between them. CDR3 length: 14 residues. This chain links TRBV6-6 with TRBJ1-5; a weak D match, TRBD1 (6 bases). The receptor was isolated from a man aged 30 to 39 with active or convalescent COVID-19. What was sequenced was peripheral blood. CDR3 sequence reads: CASSSTGSNQPQHF. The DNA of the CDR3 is TGTGCCAGCAGTTCTACAGGGAGCAATCAGCCCCAGCATTTT.